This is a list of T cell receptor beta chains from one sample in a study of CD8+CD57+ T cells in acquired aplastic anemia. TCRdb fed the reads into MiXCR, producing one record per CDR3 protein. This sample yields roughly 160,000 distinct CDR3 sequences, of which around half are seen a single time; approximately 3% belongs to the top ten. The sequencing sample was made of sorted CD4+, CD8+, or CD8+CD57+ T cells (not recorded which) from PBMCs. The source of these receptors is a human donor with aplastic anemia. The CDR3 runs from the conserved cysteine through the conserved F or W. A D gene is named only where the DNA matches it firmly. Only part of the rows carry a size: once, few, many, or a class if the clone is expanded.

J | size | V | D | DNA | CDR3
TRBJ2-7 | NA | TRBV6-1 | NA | TGTGCCAGCAGCCAAGGGGAAAGGCCCTACGAGCAGTACTTC | CASSQGERPYEQYF
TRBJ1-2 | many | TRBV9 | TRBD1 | TGTGCCAGCAGCGGTTACACGGGACAGGGGCGCCGTGGCTACACCTTC | CASSGYTGQGRRGYTF
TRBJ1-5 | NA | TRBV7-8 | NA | TGTGCCAGCAGCGCCCCCGGGGGGATTTTACAGCCCCAGCATTTT | CASSAPGGILQPQHF
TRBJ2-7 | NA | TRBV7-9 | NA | TGTGCCGTTTTCCTCCCGCCCACTTACGAGCAGTACTTC | CAVFLPPTYEQYF
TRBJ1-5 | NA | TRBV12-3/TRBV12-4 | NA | TGTGCCAGCAGTTTGAAAGTTTTGGGGGCCCTTAATCAGCCCCAGCATTTT | CASSLKVLGALNQPQHF
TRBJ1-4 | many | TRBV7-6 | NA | TGTGCCAGCAACTTAGGGGGGCAGGGGACGCTCGCAAAACTGTTTTTT | CASNLGGQGTLAKLFF
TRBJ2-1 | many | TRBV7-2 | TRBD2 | TGTGCCAGCAGCCGGGGAGCTAGCGGGATAAATGAGCAGTTCTTC | CASSRGASGINEQFF
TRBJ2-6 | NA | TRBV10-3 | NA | TGTGCCGTCTTCTCCGGGTCCCTCTCTGGGGCCAACGTCCTGACTTTC | CAVFSGSLSGANVLTF
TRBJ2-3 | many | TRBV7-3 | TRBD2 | TGTGCCAGCAGCCCAGGACTAGCCACAGATACGCAGTATTTT | CASSPGLATDTQYF
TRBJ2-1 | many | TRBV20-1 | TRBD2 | TGCAGTGCGCAGGGGTACGAGCGGGGGGGGGCTGAGCAGTTCTTC | CSAQGYERGGAEQFF
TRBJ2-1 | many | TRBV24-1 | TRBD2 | TGTGCCACCCTAGCGGGAGAGGGCCGGGAGCAGTTCTTC | CATLAGEGREQFF
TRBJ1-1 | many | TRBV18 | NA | TGTGCCAGCTCACCACGGGTGAACACTGAAGCTTTCTTT | CASSPRVNTEAFF
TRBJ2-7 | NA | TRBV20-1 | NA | TGCAGTGCGGCAAGCGGACAGCTGCCTATCGAGCAGTACTTC | CSAASGQLPIEQYF
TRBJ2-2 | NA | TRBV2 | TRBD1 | TGTGCCAGCAGTAGGACAGGGGCGGGACCCGGGGAGCTGTTTTTT | CASSRTGAGPGELFF
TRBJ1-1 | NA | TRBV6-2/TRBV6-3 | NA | TGTGCCAGCCTGACGTTATACCGGGAGAACACTGAAGCTTTCTTT | CASLTLYRENTEAFF
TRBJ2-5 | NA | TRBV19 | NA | TGTGCCAGTAGTCCGCGGGAACAAGAGACCCAGTACTTC | CASSPREQETQYF
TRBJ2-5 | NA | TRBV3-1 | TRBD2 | TGTGCCAGCAGCCAACGTAGTCGGGGGGATAAAGAGACCCAGTACTTC | CASSQRSRGDKETQYF
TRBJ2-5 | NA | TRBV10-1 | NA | TGCGCCAGCAGTGAAGGTTCCGGGCAGAACGAAGAGACCCAGTACTTC | CASSEGSGQNEETQYF
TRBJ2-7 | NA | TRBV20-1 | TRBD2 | TGCAGTGCTAAGGGGGGGCGGGAGGTGGCCGAGCAGTACTTC | CSAKGGREVAEQYF
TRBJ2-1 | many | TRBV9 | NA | TGTGCCAGCAGCGTAGGGGGGGGCGTCGACAATGAGCAGTTCTTC | CASSVGGGVDNEQFF
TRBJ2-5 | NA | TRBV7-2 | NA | TGTGCCAGCAGCGGACAGCAAGAGACCCAGTACTTC | CASSGQQETQYF
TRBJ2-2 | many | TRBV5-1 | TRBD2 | TGCGCCAGCAGCATTAGCGGGAGGGCCTCTAGGGCCGGGGAGCTGTTTTTT | CASSISGRASRAGELFF
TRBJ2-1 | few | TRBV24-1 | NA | TGTGCCACCGGAGGGGACAGCAGCTCCTACAATGAGCAGTTCTTC | CATGGDSSSYNEQFF
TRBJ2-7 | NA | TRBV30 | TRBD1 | TGTGCCTGGAACAGGGGGCCGGGCGAGCAGTACTTC | CAWNRGPGEQYF
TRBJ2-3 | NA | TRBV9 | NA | TGTGCCAGCAGCGTAGACCCAGGGAGTACAGATACGCAGTATTTT | CASSVDPGSTDTQYF
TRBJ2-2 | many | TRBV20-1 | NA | TGCAGTGCTGGGCAACCTCTTTACACCGGGGAGCTGTTTTTT | CSAGQPLYTGELFF
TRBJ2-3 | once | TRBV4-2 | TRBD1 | TGTGCCAGCAGACCTAGGGACAGCCCCGTAGGGACAGATACGCAGTATTTT | CASRPRDSPVGTDTQYF
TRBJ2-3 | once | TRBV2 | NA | TGTGCCAGCAGGGGGCAGGGGAATACGCAGTATTTT | CASRGQGNTQYF
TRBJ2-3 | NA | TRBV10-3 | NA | TGTGCCATCAGTGAGCGGGGCACAGATACGCAGTATTTT | CAISERGTDTQYF
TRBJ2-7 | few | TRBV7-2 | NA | TGTGCCAGCAGCTTGCGGAGGGACGAGCAGTACTTC | CASSLRRDEQYF
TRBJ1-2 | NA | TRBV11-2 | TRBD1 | TGTGCCAGCAGCTTAGATTGGTACAGGGGGCGAAATGGCTACACCTTC | CASSLDWYRGRNGYTF
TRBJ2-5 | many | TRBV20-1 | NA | TGCAGTGCTAGGAACGGGAGTAAAGAGACCCAGTACTTC | CSARNGSKETQYF
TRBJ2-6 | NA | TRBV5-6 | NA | TGTGCCAGCAACTTGGGGAGGTCTGGGGCCGACGTCCTGACTTTC | CASNLGRSGADVLTF
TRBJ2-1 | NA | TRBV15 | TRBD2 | TGTGCCACCAGCAGAGTAGCGGGGGCCTACAATGAGCAGTTCTTC | CATSRVAGAYNEQFF
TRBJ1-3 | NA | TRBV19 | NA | TGTGCCAGTAGTCTCAACCTCGGCTCTGGAAACACCATATATTTT | CASSLNLGSGNTIYF
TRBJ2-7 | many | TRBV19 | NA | TGTGCCAGTAGTATAGACACGACATGGGGCGAGCAGTACTTC | CASSIDTTWGEQYF
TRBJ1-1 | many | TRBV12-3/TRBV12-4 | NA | TGTGCCAGCACCTCTCCCTCGGACACTGAAGCTTTCTTT | CASTSPSDTEAFF
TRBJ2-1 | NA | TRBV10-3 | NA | TGTGCCAGCAGTGAGGTTTTGGGACTCTCCTCGCGCGATGAGCAGTTCTTC | CASSEVLGLSSRDEQFF
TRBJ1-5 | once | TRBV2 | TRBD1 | TGTGCCAGCAGACGCGACAGGGGCAATCAGCCCCAGCATTTT | CASRRDRGNQPQHF
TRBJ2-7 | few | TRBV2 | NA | TGTGCCAGCAGCTCTACAGGGAGAAGCTCCTACGAGCAGTACTTC | CASSSTGRSSYEQYF
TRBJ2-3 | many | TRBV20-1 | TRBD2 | TGCAGTGCTAGTCAACGGGAGGGCGGGGATACGCAGTATTTT | CSASQREGGDTQYF